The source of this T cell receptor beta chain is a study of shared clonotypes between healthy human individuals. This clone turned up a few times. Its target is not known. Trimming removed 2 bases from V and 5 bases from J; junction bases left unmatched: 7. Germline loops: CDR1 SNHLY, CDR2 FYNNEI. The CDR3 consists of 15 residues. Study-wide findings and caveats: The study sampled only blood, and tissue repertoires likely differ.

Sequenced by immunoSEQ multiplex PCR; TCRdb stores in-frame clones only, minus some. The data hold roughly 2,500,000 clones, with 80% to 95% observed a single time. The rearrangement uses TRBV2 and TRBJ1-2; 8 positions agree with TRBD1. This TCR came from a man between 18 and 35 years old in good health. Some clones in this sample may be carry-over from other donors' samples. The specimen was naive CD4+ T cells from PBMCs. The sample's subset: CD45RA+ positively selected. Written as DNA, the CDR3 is TGTGCCAGCAGTGAACGCCCCCAGGGGGCTTATGGCTACACCTTC. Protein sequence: CASSERPQGAYGYTF.